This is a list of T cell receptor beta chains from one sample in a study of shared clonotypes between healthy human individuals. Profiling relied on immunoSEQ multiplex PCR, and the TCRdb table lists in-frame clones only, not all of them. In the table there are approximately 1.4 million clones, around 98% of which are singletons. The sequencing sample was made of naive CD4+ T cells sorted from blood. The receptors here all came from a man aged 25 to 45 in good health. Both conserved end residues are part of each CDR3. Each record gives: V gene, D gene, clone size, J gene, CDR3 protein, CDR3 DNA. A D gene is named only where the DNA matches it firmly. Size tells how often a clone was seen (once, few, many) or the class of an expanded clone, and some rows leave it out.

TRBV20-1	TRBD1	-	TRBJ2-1	CSADRAQFF	TGCAGTGCTGACAGGGCGCAGTTCTTC
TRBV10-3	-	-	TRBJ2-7	CAIRGRIALYEQYF	TGTGCCATCAGGGGGAGGATAGCGCTCTACGAGCAGTACTTC
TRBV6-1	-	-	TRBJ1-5	CASSDAGLVQPQHF	TGTGCCAGCAGTGATGCGGGATTGGTTCAGCCCCAGCATTTT
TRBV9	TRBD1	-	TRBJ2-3	CASSAGQGDTDTQYF	TGTGCCAGCAGCGCGGGACAGGGGGACACAGATACGCAGTATTTT
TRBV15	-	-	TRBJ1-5	CATRDGPDSIQHF	TGTGCCACCAGAGATGGGCCTGATAGTATCCAGCATTTT
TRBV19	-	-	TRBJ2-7	CASSINSYYEQYF	TGTGCCAGTAGTATCAATTCCTACTACGAGCAGTACTTC
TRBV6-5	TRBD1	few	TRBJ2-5	CASSYWGQGEETQYF	TGTGCCAGCAGTTACTGGGGACAGGGGGAAGAGACCCAGTACTTC
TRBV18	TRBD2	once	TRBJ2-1	CASSPGLARNEQFF	TGTGCCAGCTCACCGGGACTAGCGCGGAATGAGCAGTTCTTC
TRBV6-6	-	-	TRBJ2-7	CASSYGQGPRSYEQYF	TGTGCCAGCAGTTACGGGCAGGGACCGCGGTCCTACGAGCAGTACTTC
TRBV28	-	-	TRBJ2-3	CASSFLLATQYF	TGTGCCAGCAGTTTTCTATTAGCTACGCAGTATTTT
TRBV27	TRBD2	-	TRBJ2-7	CASSLAGGPFEQYF	TGTGCCAGCAGCCTAGCGGGAGGGCCGTTCGAGCAGTACTTC
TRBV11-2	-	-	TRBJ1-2	CASSLVGRGAPYYGYTF	TGTGCCAGCAGCTTAGTGGGCAGGGGCGCCCCTTACTATGGCTACACCTTC
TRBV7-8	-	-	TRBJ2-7	CASSLSWRTIPTYEQYF	TGTGCCAGCAGCCTGTCCTGGCGGACGATCCCCACCTACGAGCAGTACTTC
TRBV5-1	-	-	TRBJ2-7	CASSPDSTRYEQYF	TGCGCCAGCAGCCCGGACAGCACCCGCTACGAGCAGTACTTC
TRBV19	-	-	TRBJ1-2	CASSTAYTNYGYTF	TGTGCCAGTAGTACTGCTTATACTAACTATGGCTACACCTTC
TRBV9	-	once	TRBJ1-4	CASSVAPQYNEKLFF	TGTGCCAGCAGCGTAGCCCCGCAGTATAATGAAAAACTGTTTTTT
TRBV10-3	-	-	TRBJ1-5	CAISESDSNQPQHF	TGTGCCATCAGTGAGTCAGATAGCAATCAGCCCCAGCATTTT
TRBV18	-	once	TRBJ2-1	CASSPGRARSEQFF	TGTGCCAGCTCACCCGGAAGAGCCCGGAGTGAACAGTTCTTC
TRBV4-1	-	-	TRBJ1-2	CASSQGFLDPYGYTF	TGCGCCAGCAGCCAAGGGTTTCTTGACCCATATGGCTACACCTTC
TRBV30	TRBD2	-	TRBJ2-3	CAWSVQLAGADTQYF	TGTGCCTGGAGTGTACAACTAGCGGGTGCAGATACGCAGTATTTT
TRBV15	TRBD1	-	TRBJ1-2	CATSRVHGTGGSGYTF	TGTGCCACCAGCAGAGTCCACGGGACAGGGGGGAGTGGCTACACCTTC
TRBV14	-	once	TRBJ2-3	CASSPRLRVGTDTQYF	TGTGCCAGCAGCCCCCGGCTGAGGGTGGGCACAGATACGCAGTATTTT
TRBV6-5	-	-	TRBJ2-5	CASSYMGGGTQYF	TGTGCCAGCAGTTACATGGGGGGAGGGACCCAGTACTTC
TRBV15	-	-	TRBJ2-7	CATSNRGDEQYF	TGTGCCACCAGCAATCGAGGGGACGAGCAGTACTTC
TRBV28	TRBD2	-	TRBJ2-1	CASQSGSLNDEQFF	TGTGCCAGTCAAAGCGGGAGTCTTAATGATGAGCAGTTCTTC
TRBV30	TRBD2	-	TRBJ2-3	CAAIAGGPDTQYF	TGTGCCGCTATAGCGGGAGGCCCAGATACGCAGTATTTT
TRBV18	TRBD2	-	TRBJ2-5	CASSPTSGSGETQYF	TGTGCCAGCTCACCGACTAGCGGGAGTGGAGAGACCCAGTACTTC
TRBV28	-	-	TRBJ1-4	CASSLVAPRTREVPEKLFF	TGTGCCAGCAGTTTGGTAGCCCCCAGGACCCGGGAGGTACCGGAAAAACTGTTTTTT
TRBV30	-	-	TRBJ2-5	CAWSHMIVGPQETQYF	TGTGCCTGGAGTCATATGATTGTAGGGCCCCAAGAGACCCAGTACTTC
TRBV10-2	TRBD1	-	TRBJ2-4	CASSEFGQGNIQYF	TGCGCCAGCAGTGAGTTCGGACAGGGGAACATTCAGTACTTC
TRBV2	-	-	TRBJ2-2	CASSQVTGELFF	TGTGCCAGCAGTCAAGTCACCGGGGAGCTGTTTTTT
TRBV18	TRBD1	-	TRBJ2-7	CASTQSTGDEEQYF	TGTGCCAGCACCCAATCGACAGGGGATGAGGAGCAGTACTTC
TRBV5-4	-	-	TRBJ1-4	CASSSRDRGNEKLFF	TGTGCCAGCAGCTCGAGGGATCGTGGTAATGAAAAACTGTTTTTT